One sample yielded the 9 T cell receptor beta chains listed below, sequenced in a study of regulatory T cells in long-lasting Graves disease (dated by TCRdb to the early 2020s). The time point label on this specimen signifies: newly diagnosed GD, antithyroid drugs for less than 3 months. For both TCR sequencing and RNA sequencing, RNA was extracted from PBMCs using TRIzol. The library was generated by multiplex PCR. The sequencer listed for this sample is Illumina HiSeq 4000. CDR3 regions were amplified by Arm-PCR with iRepertoire HTBI primers to construct TCR beta libraries. Starting from the raw public reads, TCRdb applied fastp trimming at Q25, assembled clones with MiXCR and retained in-frame beta chains. Each entry merges the rows of one CDR3 protein and shows their most common DNA and genes. This sample gives some 490,000 distinct CDR3 sequences in total; about 12% of them show up just once. The leading ten clones occupy around 9.3% of the sample.

The same data also contributed to another study, on T cells in Graves' hyperthyroidism and ophthalmopathy.

The source was peripheral blood mononuclear cells (PBMCs), collected at new diagnosis, from a patient treated with antithyroid drugs. Receptors originate from a woman aged 30 to 39 with Graves disease. Donor details come from another sample of the same person, matched by shared clones.

This clonotype was counted only a few times. The J gene is TRBJ2-2, the V gene TRBV28, with 11 bases lining up with TRBD1. V was clipped by 7 bases and J by 8 bases; unmatched bases: 12. CDR3 length: 16 amino acids. Germline lookup yields CDR1 MDHEN and CDR2 SYDVKM. The chain's CDR3 is CASKTGQGAILGELFF. DNA for the CDR3: TGTGCCAGCAAAACCGGACAGGGGGCTATTTTAGGGGAGCTGTTTTTT.

This clonotype was observed many times. V usage is TRBV9 and J usage is TRBJ2-1; no firm D call. The CDR3 runs 14 residues. CDR1 and CDR2 (germline): SGDLS, YYNGEE. V was cut by 5 bases and J by 0 bases, with 9 bases left in between. CDR3 coding DNA: TGTGCCAGCAGGCAGGTGAGCTCCTACAATGAGCAGTTCTTC. Amino acid sequence: CASRQVSSYNEQFF.

There are a few counts of this clonotype. This chain joins TRBV30 and TRBJ2-1; 9 nucleotides agree with TRBD2. Germline V CDR1 and CDR2: GTSNPN, SVGIG (reference sequence). The CDR3 contains 17 residues. Germline trimming cut 4 bases from V and 1 base from J; bases unmatched to any gene: 11. The chain's CDR3 is CAWKLGLTSGSYNEQFF. The DNA of the CDR3 is TGTGCCTGGAAGCTAGGACTAACTAGCGGGTCCTACAATGAGCAGTTCTTC.

This clonotype was counted many times. V is TRBV7-2 and J is TRBJ1-1, with D possibly matching TRBD1 (5 bases). Per germline, CDR1 SGHTA and CDR2 FQGNSA. The CDR3 contains 15 residues. The V gene lost 2 bases and the J gene lost 0 bases, with 10 bases spanning the gap. CDR3 in amino acids: CASSLKRQLNTEAFF. In DNA, the CDR3 is TGTGCCAGCAGCTTAAAGAGACAGCTGAACACTGAAGCTTTCTTT.

This clonotype was counted at least ten times. In nucleotides, the CDR3 is TGTGCCAGCAGTGAAGCAGATGGCTACACCTTC. This translates into CASSEADGYTF. The V and J genes are TRBV25-1 and TRBJ1-2, with unresolved D. Germline values: CDR1 MGHDK, CDR2 SYGVNS. V lost 2 bases, J lost 6 bases, and 4 bases lay in between. The CDR3 covers 11 residues.

This clonotype was counted at least ten times. The rearrangement joins TRBV2 to TRBJ2-1; D gene uncertain. CDR1 and CDR2 (germline): SNHLY, FYNNEI. The CDR3 contains 12 residues. V was pared by 2 bases and J by 15 bases, with 14 bases between. CDR3: CASSENLPRRFF. In DNA form, the CDR3 reads TGTGCCAGCAGTGAAAATCTCCCAAGGCGGTTCTTC. Combining the CDR3 with reference TRBV2 and TRBJ2-1 gives the whole variable domain EPEVTQTPSHQVTQMGQEVILRCVPISNHLYFYWYRQILGQKVEFLVSFYNNEISEKSEIFDDQFSVERPDGSNFTLKIRSTKLEDSAMYFCASSENLPRRFFGPGTRLTVL.

This clonotype was counted ten times or more. The rearrangement uses TRBV27 and TRBJ2-5; the D gene is possibly TRBD2 (5 bases). The CDR3 sequence is 15 residues long. Trimming took off 7 bases at V and 4 bases at J, with 19 bases between the two ends. The germline gives CDR1 MNHEY, CDR2 SMNVEV (reference sequence). The CDR3 protein is CASTRRYPIGETQYF. The CDR3 bases are TGTGCCAGCACAAGGAGGTACCCGATCGGAGAGACCCAGTACTTC.

This clonotype was counted at least ten times. The chain carries TRBV13 and TRBJ1-1; D not resolved. V lost 0 bases and J 7 bases, leaving 6 bases between the germline ends. Germline CDR1 reads PRHDT; CDR2 reads FYEKMQ (reference sequence). This CDR3 spans 12 amino acids. The CDR3 here is CASSLGGDEAFF. As DNA, the CDR3 is TGTGCCAGCAGCTTAGGAGGTGATGAAGCTTTCTTT.

This chain connects TRBV4-3 to TRBJ1-5, with D possibly TRBD1 on 6 matching bases. CDR1 is LGHNA, CDR2 YSLEER, per germline. Trimming pared 2 bases from V and 2 bases from J, leaving 10 bases between. The CDR3 length is 15 residues. For the CDR3, the DNA is TGCGCCAGCAGCCAAAACAGGGAGGGCAATCAGCCCCAGCATTTT. Its protein is CASSQNREGNQPQHF.